These 28 T cell receptor beta chains were sequenced from one sample in a study of regulatory T cells in long-lasting Graves disease. The time point denotes: persistent/refractory GD, antithyroid drugs over 5 years with positive TRAb. TCR sequences were obtained from RNA taken from PBMCs. Relying on iRepertoire HTBI primers and Arm-PCR of CDR3 regions, the team built TCR beta libraries. TCRdb reprocessed the multiplex PCR reads with MiXCR, giving one entry per CDR3 protein. Of under 500,000 distinct CDR3 sequences listed, less than 25% are singletons. The source material was peripheral blood mononuclear cells (PBMCs), sampled when the disease was refractory, from a patient treated with antithyroid drugs. These receptors were obtained from a female donor with Graves disease.

This clonotype has more than one count but fewer than ten. The gene calls are TRBV20-1 and TRBJ1-1; D unclear. V lost 1 base, J lost 7 bases, and 7 bases lay in between. From germline, CDR1 is DFQATT and CDR2 SNEGSKA (reference sequence). The CDR3 is 11 amino acids. The CDR3 is CSARGINEAFF. CDR3 nucleotide sequence: TGCAGTGCTAGAGGCATTAATGAAGCTTTCTTT.

The chain has TRBV4-1 and TRBJ2-5; D call uncertain. V lost 1 base and J 7 bases, leaving 10 bases between the germline ends. The CDR3 has 13 amino acids. CDR1 and CDR2 from the germline V gene are MGHRA and YSYEKL. CDR3 nucleotides: TGCGCCAGCAGCCAAGGCGCGGTAGGGACCCAGTACTTC. Protein sequence: CASSQGAVGTQYF.

The table lists this clonotype with many counts. This sequence joins TRBV12-3 or TRBV12-4 and TRBJ1-6; TRBD1 matches at 8 bases. The CDR3 is made up of 15 amino acids. V trimming: 5 bases; J trimming: 9 bases; junction bases outside the gene matches: 9. DNA for the CDR3: TGTGCCAGCAGTACCGGACAGGGAGGGTCTTCACCCCTCCACTTT. Residues: CASSTGQGGSSPLHF.

This clonotype appeared a few times. The chain recombines TRBV11-2 with TRBJ2-7; 7 positions agree with TRBD2. Losses at the gene ends were 0 bases for V and 6 bases for J; bases not matched to a gene: 8. The CDR3 extends over 15 amino acids. The germline gives CDR1 SGHAT, CDR2 FQNNGV. The CDR3 here is CASSLESGGGIEQYF. The CDR3 DNA sequence: TGTGCCAGCAGCTTAGAATCGGGCGGGGGAATCGAGCAGTACTTC. The full variable domain, its missing parts supplied by reference TRBV11-2 and TRBJ2-7, is EAGVAQSPRYKIIEKRQSVAFWCNPISGHATLYWYQQILGQGPKLLIQFQNNGVVDDSQLPKDRFSAERLKGVDSTLKIQPAKLEDSAVYLCASSLESGGGIEQYFGPGTRLTVT.

This rearrangement joins TRBV5-1 to TRBJ1-3; no definite D call. Trimming shortened V by 1 base and J by 11 bases, and 16 bases separated the two germline ends. Per the germline V gene, CDR1 is SGHRS and CDR2 is YFSETQ. This CDR3 comprises 14 residues. The CDR3 DNA is TGCGCCAGCAGCTTGAGCGGAGCCCAAAGGGCCATATATTTT. This translates into CASSLSGAQRAIYF.

This chain links TRBV7-9 with TRBJ2-1; 14 bases are a match to TRBD2. The V and J ends lost 1 base and 4 bases, in that order; junction bases with no gene match: 3. This CDR3 is 17 amino acids long. Germline CDR1 is SEHNR and CDR2 is FQNEAQ (reference sequence). The CDR3 sequence is CASSLGGLAGVYNEQFF. CDR3 DNA: TGTGCCAGCAGCTTAGGGGGACTAGCGGGAGTATACAATGAGCAGTTCTTC.

This clonotype was counted at least ten times. The chain combines TRBV5-4 with TRBJ1-1; 8 nucleotides agree with TRBD1. Germline CDR1 is SGHNT and CDR2 is YYREEE (reference sequence). Germline trimming cut 2 bases from V and 1 base from J; bases unmatched to any gene: 4. This CDR3 has 15 amino acids. The CDR3 sequence is CASSFRDRRNTEAFF. The CDR3 nucleotides are TGTGCCAGCAGCTTCCGGGACAGGAGGAACACTGAAGCTTTCTTT.

The V call is TRBV5-1, the J call TRBJ2-7, with D unclear. Trimming pared 0 bases from V and 0 bases from J, leaving 10 bases between. The CDR3 extends over 15 amino acids. CDR1 is SGHRS and CDR2 is YFSETQ in the germline V gene. CDR3: CASSLEQPSSYEQYF. CDR3 sequence (DNA): TGCGCCAGCAGCTTGGAACAGCCTAGCTCCTACGAGCAGTACTTC.

This clonotype was seen at least ten times. This rearrangement joins TRBV11-2 to TRBJ2-4; TRBD2 might be the D (6 bases). Germline CDR1 reads SGHAT; CDR2 reads FQNNGV. V lost 0 bases to trimming and J lost 9 bases, with 12 bases between them. The CDR3 is 14 amino acids. The CDR3 DNA follows: TGTGCCAGCAGCTTAGAGGGCGGGGTTGCCATTCAGTACTTC. Encoded protein: CASSLEGGVAIQYF.

This clonotype has a count of ten or more. The chain uses TRBV11-2 and TRBJ2-3, with 8 bases matching TRBD2. With 1 base clipped from V and 2 bases from J, the junction kept 2 bases outside the gene matches. The CDR3 contains 15 residues. The germline V gene has CDR1 SGHAT and CDR2 FQNNGV. CDR3 in amino acids: CASSLAGGLTDTQYF. The CDR3 DNA reads as TGTGCCAGCAGCTTAGCGGGAGGGCTCACAGATACGCAGTATTTT.

This clonotype showed up just a few times. The rearrangement uses TRBV7-3 and TRBJ2-1; D gene uncertain. Germline V CDR1 and CDR2: SGHTA, FQGTGA. This CDR3 contains 17 residues. V was pared by 4 bases and J by 4 bases, with 20 bases between. The CDR3 loop is CASSSPYSFRFYNEQFF. The CDR3 nucleotides are TGTGCCAGCAGCTCCCCGTACTCGTTCAGATTTTACAATGAGCAGTTCTTC.

CDR3 in DNA: TGTGCCAGCAGTTACACAGACGGAAAACTGTTTTTT. It specifies CASSYTDGKLFF. This chain connects TRBV6-5 to TRBJ1-4, with unresolved D. Germline V lookup: CDR1 MNHEY, CDR2 SVGAGI. CDR3 length equals 12 residues. V was shortened by 2 bases and J by 10 bases, with 8 bases between the two germline ends.

This clonotype was counted ten times or more. This rearrangement joins TRBV28 to TRBJ2-4; D is perhaps TRBD1 or TRBD2 (5 bases each). The end of the DNA fits TRBJ2-5 better, so the J call may be wrong. The CDR3 is 13 residues long. Per the germline V gene, CDR1 is MDHEN and CDR2 is SYDVKM. CDR3 sequence: CASREGMVETQYF. CDR3 sequence (DNA): TGTGCCAGCAGAGAGGGGATGGTCGAGACCCAGTACTTC.

The chain recombines TRBV29-1 with TRBJ2-1; D gene uncertain. The V end was cut by 4 bases, the J end by 0 bases, with 10 bases between. The CDR3 extends over 14 amino acids. CDR1 is SQVTM and CDR2 is ANQGSEA in the germline V gene. This chain's CDR3 is CSVVGASSYNEQFF. The DNA of the CDR3 is TGCAGCGTTGTCGGTGCGAGCTCCTACAATGAGCAGTTCTTC.

The sample holds a few counts of this clonotype. The chain combines TRBV30 with TRBJ1-5, with no clear D. Germline V lookup: CDR1 GTSNPN, CDR2 SVGIG (reference sequence). Trimming pared 0 bases from V and 5 bases from J, leaving 8 bases between. The CDR3 extends over 13 amino acids. In nucleotides, the CDR3 is TGTGCCTGGAGTGTCAAAGGCGATCAGCCCCAGCATTTT. Residues: CAWSVKGDQPQHF.

This chain connects TRBV7-2 to TRBJ2-2; D possibly uses TRBD1 or TRBD2 (6 bases each). The CDR3 spans 19 residues. The germline V gene encodes CDR1 SGHTA and CDR2 FQGNSA. V lost 5 bases, J lost 4 bases, and 26 bases lay in between. The CDR3 nucleotides read TGTGCCAGCAGCCCACGGGATTGGTTGGCAGGGGACTTCACCGGGGAGCTGTTTTTT. It codes for CASSPRDWLAGDFTGELFF.

This clonotype has a count of ten or more. This rearrangement joins TRBV28 to TRBJ2-7; the D call may be TRBD1 or TRBD2 (6 bases each). The germline CDR1 and CDR2 sequences are MDHEN and SYDVKM. V shed 2 bases and J shed 2 bases, with 10 bases lying between them. The CDR3 loop spans 14 amino acids. The CDR3 protein is CASSLMGGTYEQYF. The CDR3 DNA is TGTGCCAGCAGTTTAATGGGGGGCACCTACGAGCAGTACTTC.

This clonotype was seen ten or more times. The chain carries TRBV11-2 and TRBJ2-7; either TRBD1 or TRBD2 may fit D (6 bases each). Germline loops: CDR1 SGHAT, CDR2 FQNNGV. Trimming took 7 bases from V and 2 from J, leaving 15 bases between them. The CDR3 covers 14 residues. CDR3 loop: CASTLTRGPYEQYF. The DNA of the CDR3 is TGTGCCAGCACCCTGACCCGGGGGCCCTACGAGCAGTACTTC.

CDR3 protein: CASSLTGQKGHTIYF. CDR3 DNA: TGTGCCAGCAGTCTTACGGGACAGAAGGGGCACACCATATATTTT. The chain employs TRBV28 and TRBJ1-3; 7 bases are a match to TRBD1. Germline loops: CDR1 MDHEN, CDR2 SYDVKM. V shed 5 bases and J 8 bases; nucleotides not matched to a gene: 12. The CDR3 is 15 amino acids.

This clonotype was counted at least ten times. This chain connects TRBV6-2 or TRBV6-3 to TRBJ1-4, with unresolved D. CDR3 length: 14 residues. Looked up from germline, CDR1 is MNHEY and CDR2 is SVGEGT. The V and J ends lost 2 bases and 7 bases respectively, with 11 bases between them. Here the CDR3 reads CASSYEPKSEKLFF. CDR3 bases: TGTGCCAGCAGTTACGAGCCTAAGAGTGAAAAACTGTTTTTT.

The rearrangement joins TRBV7-2 to TRBJ2-3, with D tentatively TRBD2 (7 bases). The length of the CDR3 is 19 residues. Germline V gene sequence: CDR1 SGHTA, CDR2 FQGNSA. V lost 2 bases to trimming and J lost 2 bases, with 23 bases between them. For the CDR3, the DNA is TGTGCCAGCAGCTTATGGGGGGGCCTATTCGGGGGCCTCACAGATACGCAGTATTTT. Translation: CASSLWGGLFGGLTDTQYF.

This clonotype has more than one count but fewer than ten. V is TRBV30 and J is TRBJ2-6; 8 nucleotides line up with TRBD1. V lost 0 bases, J lost 3 bases, and 10 bases stayed unmatched. In germline, CDR1 is GTSNPN, CDR2 SVGIG (reference sequence). This CDR3 is 18 amino acids long. For the CDR3, the DNA is TGTGCCTGGAGTGTTCTGGACAGGGTATTGGTTGGGGCCAACGTCCTGACTTTC. It codes for CAWSVLDRVLVGANVLTF. The full variable domain, completed using reference TRBV30 and TRBJ2-6, is SQTIHQWPATLVQPVGSPLSLECTVEGTSNPNLYWYRQAAGRGLQLLFYSVGIGQISSEVPQNLSASRPQDRQFILSSKKLLLSDSGFYLCAWSVLDRVLVGANVLTFGAGSRLTVL.

This clonotype has ten or more counts. The chain joins TRBV12-3 or TRBV12-4 to TRBJ1-1; perhaps TRBD1 as D (6 bases). The CDR3 length is 13 residues. Between the trimmed V and J ends, which lost 6 bases and 6 bases, there was a span of 14 bases. CDR3 sequence (DNA): TGTGCCAGCAGCATCAGGACAGTTTCTGAAGCTTTCTTT. As protein: CASSIRTVSEAFF.

The chain has TRBV14 and TRBJ1-1, with 8 positions matching TRBD1. The germline CDR1 and CDR2 sequences are SGHDN and FVKESK. The J segment lost 4 bases and the V segment lost 3 bases, leaving 4 bases of the junction unmatched. The CDR3 contains 14 residues. The CDR3 loop reads CASSQETGGTEAFF. DNA of the CDR3: TGTGCCAGCAGCCAGGAAACAGGGGGCACTGAAGCTTTCTTT.

This clonotype showed up just a few times. The J gene is TRBJ1-2, the V gene TRBV2; no firm D call. CDR3 length equals 11 residues. Germline CDR1 reads SNHLY; CDR2 reads FYNNEI. V dropped 8 bases and J dropped 6 bases, with 10 bases sitting between them. CDR3 sequence (DNA): TGTGCCAGCGAATTAAATGATGGCTACACCTTC. It specifies CASELNDGYTF. Full variable domain (missing parts from reference TRBV2 and TRBJ1-2): EPEVTQTPSHQVTQMGQEVILRCVPISNHLYFYWYRQILGQKVEFLVSFYNNEISEKSEIFDDQFSVERPDGSNFTLKIRSTKLEDSAMYFCASELNDGYTFGSGTRLTVV.

V usage is TRBV3-1 and J usage is TRBJ1-1; D not resolved. Germline V gene data show CDR1 as LGHDT and CDR2 as YNNKEL (reference sequence). Trimming removed 1 base from V and 6 bases from J, with 6 bases in between. The CDR3 covers 12 residues. The CDR3 DNA is TGTGCCAGCAGCCAAGGGTCAGCTGAAGCTTTCTTT. Protein product: CASSQGSAEAFF.

J is TRBJ1-3 and V is TRBV20-1; 7 bases map to TRBD1. Trimming removed 3 bases from V and 0 bases from J; junction bases left unmatched: 11. CDR3 length: 17 residues. From germline, CDR1 is DFQATT and CDR2 SNEGSKA (reference sequence). The chain's CDR3 is CSARSPTGRNSGNTIYF. CDR3 nucleotides: TGCAGTGCTAGGTCCCCGACAGGGAGGAACTCTGGAAACACCATATATTTT.

This clonotype was seen only a few times. This chain joins TRBV24-1 and TRBJ1-2; 9 nucleotides agree with TRBD1. Germline lookup yields CDR1 KGHDR and CDR2 SFDVKD. After removal of 0 bases from V and 5 bases from J, the junction contained 12 bases not matched to a gene. CDR3 length equals 18 residues. The chain's CDR3 is CATSDLRFTGGGFYGYTF. CDR3 DNA: TGTGCCACCAGTGATTTGCGCTTTACAGGGGGCGGTTTTTATGGCTACACCTTC.